This T cell receptor beta chain was sequenced during a study of vaccination effects on CD4 cells after COVID-19. Study overall: Two convalescent pre-vaccine samples were taken 142 and 148 days post-diagnosis.

The data were produced by immunoSEQ multiplex PCR, yet TCRdb's version contains in-frame clones alone and is incomplete. The sample lists tens of thousands of clones, about 69% seen once, with approximately 22% in the top ten. CD4+ T cells were isolated after roughly nine days of culture. Concerning this clone: What it binds is not known.

Germline V CDR1 and CDR2: ENHRY, SYGVKD. The CDR3 covers 16 residues. V was clipped by 0 bases and J by 2 bases, with 11 bases between them. The sequence derives from a human donor who had a prior SARS-CoV-2 infection. The chain recombines TRBV10-3 with TRBJ1-3; perhaps TRBD1 as D (6 bases). The sample in question was CD4+ T cells from PBMCs cultured without peptide, obtained before COVID-19 vaccination. CDR3 sequence: CAISESRGGTGNTIYF. The CDR3 coding sequence is TGTGCCATCAGTGAGTCGAGGGGGGGAACTGGAAACACCATATATTTT.